The entry below gives a single T cell receptor (beta chain) sequence along with its context. What it recognizes is unknown. The sample originates from a study of cytomegalovirus exposure and HLA in healthy donors. Study observations and caveats: Reported performance of the classifier showed diagnosis of cytomegalovirus status with high specificity and sensitivity. The study recorded more than 150 TCR beta chains that were cytomegalovirus-associated. Among TCR sequences, most were rare, though some public TCRs appeared in many donors.

Libraries were prepared by immunoSEQ multiplex PCR; TCRdb keeps only in-frame clonotypes and omits some of them. This sample carries about 130,000 clones, around nine tenths of them seen once, and the ten largest clones take 3% to 4%. The TCR comes from a man younger than 40 in good health and CMV-seronegative. The sequenced sample consisted of PBMCs.

CDR3 in amino acids: CASSIRINTGELFF. CDR3 nucleotides: TGTGCCAGTAGTATCAGGATTAACACCGGGGAGCTGTTTTTT. This chain uses TRBV19 with TRBJ2-2; D is unresolved. Trimming removed 3 bases at V and 2 bases at J, with 7 bases between. This CDR3 is built from 14 residues. Germline CDR1 LNHDA, CDR2 SQIVND (reference sequence).